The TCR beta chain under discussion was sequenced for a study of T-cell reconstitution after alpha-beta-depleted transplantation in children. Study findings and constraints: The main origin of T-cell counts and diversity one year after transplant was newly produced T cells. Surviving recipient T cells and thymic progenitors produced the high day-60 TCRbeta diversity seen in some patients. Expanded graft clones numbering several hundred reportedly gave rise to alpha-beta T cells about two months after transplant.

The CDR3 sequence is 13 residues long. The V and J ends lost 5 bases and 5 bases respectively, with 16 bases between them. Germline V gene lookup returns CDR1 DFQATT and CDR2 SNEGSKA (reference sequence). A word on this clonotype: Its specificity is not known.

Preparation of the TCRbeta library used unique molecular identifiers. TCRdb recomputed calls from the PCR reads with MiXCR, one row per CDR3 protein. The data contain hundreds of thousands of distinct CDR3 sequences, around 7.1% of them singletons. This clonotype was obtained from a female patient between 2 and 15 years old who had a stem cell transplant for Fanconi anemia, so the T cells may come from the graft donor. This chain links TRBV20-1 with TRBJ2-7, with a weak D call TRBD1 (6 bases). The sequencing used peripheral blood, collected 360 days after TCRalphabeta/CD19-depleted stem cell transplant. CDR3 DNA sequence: TGCAGTGCTCGGGCACAGGGACGGGACGAGCAGTACTTC. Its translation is CSARAQGRDEQYF.